This T cell receptor (beta chain) was recovered during a study of radiation and T cells in renal cell carcinoma. Study-wide points: Top tumor clonotypes rose in blood 2 weeks post-radiation, then contracted.

To note about this clone: Its antigen is currently unknown.

Clones were read by immunoSEQ multiplex PCR, and TCRdb kept only the in-frame ones, dropping some. The sample holds 150,000 or so clones; about 91% are singletons and the top ten take 10% to 15%. As for time point: blood 2 weeks post-SBRT. The treatment: 15 Gy SBRT to primary tumor, nephrectomy 4 weeks later. V shed 1 base, J shed 8 bases, and the junction held 8 bases outside the gene matches. The CDR3 length is 16 residues. Germline CDR1 LGHNA, CDR2 YNFKEQ. Sequencing was performed on blood, taken from a patient whose treatment included radiotherapy and nephrectomy. V is TRBV4-2 and J is TRBJ1-2, with 12 positions matching TRBD1. The sequence was obtained from a woman in her fifties or sixties with renal cell carcinoma. The CDR3 nucleotides read TGTGCCAGCAGCCAAGCCCCGGGACAGGGGGCCGGAGGCTACACCTTC. This codes for CASSQAPGQGAGGYTF.